Below, one T cell receptor (beta chain) is given with its context. This clonotype has more than one count but fewer than ten. Its recognized antigen is unknown. No base quality information exists; no much larger clone differs at one position. This sample was included in a study of T cell repertoires in cytomegalovirus infection (dated by TCRdb to the late 2010s). With respect to the entire study: Donor HLA type was relevant to the analysis, because carriage of CMV infection together with the matching HLA type was indicated by public TCR beta signatures. The study at large found these results: The ex vivo response was dominated by HLA-C-restricted CMV-specific TCR beta clonotypes, and the single most frequent clonotype in two of eight donors was supplied by these HLA-C-restricted clonotypes. In both this cohort and an independent cohort of over 350 donors, the cumulative frequency of public TCR beta family members distinguished carriers of CMV infection plus the relevant HLA type.

V is reduced by 5 bases and J by 2 bases, leaving a spacing of 13 bases between them. According to the germline V gene, CDR1 reads SGHTA and CDR2 reads FQGNSA. Counted from cysteine to phenylalanine, this CDR3 has 15 amino acids. The retained sequence is limited to the CDR3, 45 bases, with the frame set at the first base. The sample was run on an Illumina HiSeq 1500. TCRdb cleaned the public reads at Q25 with fastp, built clones with MiXCR and kept in-frame beta chains. Entries are consolidated by CDR3 protein sequence, retaining the most common genes and DNA. Counted in this sample were hundreds of thousands of distinct CDR3 sequences; 35% of them appeared once. Under 3% of the sample rests with the top ten.

This sequence uses TRBV7-2 and TRBJ2-4; the D segment could be TRBD1, given 5 matching bases. This clonotype was obtained from a human donor in good health (CMV status not recorded). Some clones in this sample may be carry-over from other donors' samples. The sample was PBMCs. The CDR3 amino acid sequence is: CASSPLGVPKNIQYF. The DNA is TGTGCCAGCAGCCCTTTAGGGGTGCCCAAAAACATTCAGTACTTC. The entire variable domain, with the stretches around the CDR3 drawn from the reference TRBV7-2 and TRBJ2-4 proteins, is GAGVSQSPSNKVTEKGKDVELRCDPISGHTALYWYRQSLGQGLEFLIYFQGNSAPDKSGLPSDRFSAERTGGSVSTLTIQRTQQEDSAVYLCASSPLGVPKNIQYFGAGTRLSVL.